These 30 T cell receptor beta chains originate from one sample sequenced in a study of blood T cell repertoires in COVID-19. Measured with immunoSEQ multiplex PCR; TCRdb has only the in-frame clones, and not every one. The sample holds 35,000 to 50,000 clones, just under 70% seen once. Material for sequencing was peripheral blood. The receptors here all came from an older man with acute or convalescent COVID-19.

This chain joins TRBV7-8 and TRBJ1-6, with unresolved D. The CDR3 spans 17 residues. Per the germline V gene, CDR1 is SGHVS and CDR2 is FQNEAQ. V shed 0 bases and J shed 0 bases, with 9 bases lying between them. The CDR3 here is CASSLASSSSYNSPLHF. The CDR3 DNA is TGTGCCAGCAGCTTAGCCTCTTCGAGCTCCTATAATTCACCCCTCCACTTT.

This clone was seen more than once but under ten times. The rearrangement links TRBV7-2 to TRBJ2-5, with 8 nucleotides matching TRBD2. Germline V gene lookup returns CDR1 SGHTA and CDR2 FQGNSA. Germline trimming cut 6 bases from V and 2 bases from J; bases unmatched to any gene: 8. This CDR3 has 15 residues. The CDR3 nucleotides read TGTGCCAGCAGTCAACAAACTAGCGGACAAGAGACCCAGTACTTC. Translating gives CASSQQTSGQETQYF.

The V and J genes are TRBV5-6 and TRBJ2-1, with TRBD2 identical over 8 bases. V gave up 4 bases and J gave up 6 bases; unmatched junction bases: 9. The CDR3 totals 15 residues. Germline CDR1 reads SGHDT; CDR2 reads YYEEEE. CDR3 DNA sequence: TGTGCCAGCAGCGCGGGACTAGTAACCGCCAATGAGCAGTTCTTC. As protein: CASSAGLVTANEQFF.

The genes are TRBV5-5 and TRBJ2-5, with TRBD2 matching over 9 bases. The junction had 3 bases not matched to a gene; V was cut back by 1 base and J by 2 bases. The V gene's germline CDR1 is SGHKS and CDR2 YYEKEE (reference sequence). The CDR3 totals 15 residues. CDR3 nucleotide sequence: TGTGCCAGCAGCTTGATGGCGGGGGGGCAAGAGACCCAGTACTTC. It is translated as CASSLMAGGQETQYF.

This clone was seen a few times. The chain employs TRBV12-5 and TRBJ1-3, with D possibly TRBD1 on 6 matching bases. V lost 4 bases and J 4 bases, leaving 20 bases between the germline ends. CDR3 length: 17 amino acids. Per germline, CDR1 LGHNT and CDR2 FRNRAP. DNA of the CDR3: TGTGCTAGTGGTTCTCTGTTGGACAGTCCTCCAGGAAACACCATATATTTT. It specifies CASGSLLDSPPGNTIYF.

The chain has TRBV11-3 and TRBJ1-4, with TRBD1 matching 7 bases. CDR1 is SGHNT and CDR2 is YENEEA in the germline V gene. Losses at the gene ends were 1 base for V and 4 bases for J; bases not matched to a gene: 3. This CDR3 is built from 15 residues. CDR3 bases: TGTGCCAGCAGCTTAGGAGGGGGCGGTAATGAAAAACTGTTTTTT. It codes for CASSLGGGGNEKLFF.

The V call is TRBV6-6, the J call TRBJ2-1; 7 bases are shared with TRBD1. From germline, CDR1 is MNHNY and CDR2 SVGAGI (reference sequence). The CDR3 is 13 amino acids. Losses at the gene ends were 5 bases for V and 9 bases for J; bases not matched to a gene: 7. CDR3: CASSVQTGSEQFF. CDR3 bases: TGTGCCAGCAGTGTACAGACAGGGAGTGAGCAGTTCTTC.

The gene calls are TRBV2 and TRBJ2-7, with 8 nucleotides matching TRBD1. This CDR3 comprises 15 residues. The trim removed 7 bases at V and 3 bases at J, leaving 11 bases unmatched. Germline CDR1 reads SNHLY; CDR2 reads FYNNEI. CDR3 protein: CASTPGQALFYEQYF. The CDR3 DNA sequence: TGTGCCAGCACCCCGGGACAGGCCCTATTCTACGAGCAGTACTTC.

This clone has a handful of counts. The rearrangement uses TRBV7-3 and TRBJ1-6, with TRBD1 identical over 7 bases. There are 16 residues in the CDR3. The V gene end was trimmed by 5 bases and the J gene end by 8 bases; junction bases not matched to a gene: 12. Looked up from germline, CDR1 is SGHTA and CDR2 is FQGTGA. CDR3: CASSARAGQGDSPLHF. Written as DNA, the CDR3 is TGTGCCAGCAGCGCCAGGGCCGGGCAGGGGGATTCACCCCTCCACTTT.

The chain couples TRBV19 to TRBJ1-1, with 10 bases identical to TRBD1. Trimming at V came to 1 base and at J to 0 bases, leaving 5 bases not matched to a gene. Per germline, CDR1 LNHDA and CDR2 SQIVND (reference sequence). The CDR3 is made up of 17 amino acids. CDR3 residues: CASSIGDRGIMNTEAFF. CDR3 bases: TGTGCCAGTAGTATAGGGGACAGGGGCATCATGAACACTGAAGCTTTCTTT.

This chain links TRBV10-1 with TRBJ2-1; 7 bases map to TRBD2. The CDR3 runs to 15 residues. Trimming at V came to 5 bases and at J to 2 bases, leaving 6 bases not matched to a gene. Germline V gives CDR1 WNHNN, CDR2 SYGVQD (reference sequence). The CDR3 bases are TGCGCCAGCAGTACAAGCGGGGCTACCTACAATGAGCAGTTCTTC. This translates into CASSTSGATYNEQFF.

The V and J genes are TRBV11-2 and TRBJ1-2, with D perhaps TRBD1 (5 bases). V was clipped by 1 base and J by 8 bases, with 11 bases between them. The CDR3 length is 13 residues. Germline V gene data show CDR1 as SGHAT and CDR2 as FQNNGV. The CDR3 is CASSLARAGGYTF. CDR3 coding DNA: TGTGCCAGCAGCTTAGCCAGGGCTGGAGGCTACACCTTC.

The rearrangement uses TRBV5-1 and TRBJ2-1; 13 nucleotides align to TRBD2. The CDR3 length is 18 residues. The germline gives CDR1 SGHRS, CDR2 YFSETQ. With V trimmed by 4 bases and J by 0 bases, 7 bases remained unmatched. The CDR3 loop reads CASSIGLAGALSYNEQFF. CDR3 DNA sequence: TGCGCCAGCAGCATAGGACTAGCGGGAGCCCTCTCCTACAATGAGCAGTTCTTC. Full variable domain (rest looked up from reference TRBV5-1 and TRBJ2-1): KAGVTQTPRYLIKTRGQQVTLSCSPISGHRSVSWYQQTPGQGLQFLFEYFSETQRNKGNFPGRFSGRQFSNSRSEMNVSTLELGDSALYLCASSIGLAGALSYNEQFFGPGTRLTVL.

This clone has a handful of counts. The CDR3 bases are TGTGCCAGCCGACAGGGAGCGGGCGAAAAACTGTTTTTT. Amino acids: CASRQGAGEKLFF. The chain combines TRBV2 with TRBJ1-4, with 7 bases aligning to TRBD1. With 8 bases clipped from V and 8 bases from J, the junction kept 8 bases outside the gene matches. The CDR3 contains 13 residues. In germline, CDR1 is SNHLY, CDR2 FYNNEI. The full variable domain, in which reference TRBV2 and TRBJ1-4 provide the parts outside the CDR3, is EPEVTQTPSHQVTQMGQEVILRCVPISNHLYFYWYRQILGQKVEFLVSFYNNEISEKSEIFDDQFSVERPDGSNFTLKIRSTKLEDSAMYFCASRQGAGEKLFFGSGTQLSVL.

This clone has only a few counts. The rearrangement joins TRBV7-8 to TRBJ2-1; 15 bases agree with TRBD2. The V segment lost 5 bases and the J segment 7 bases; nucleotides outside the gene matches: 6. The germline CDR1 and CDR2 sequences are SGHVS and FQNEAQ. The CDR3 covers 16 residues. CDR3 nucleotide sequence: TGTGCCAGCAGCCTAGGGACTAGCGGGGGGCGGAATGAGCAGTTCTTC. Translated, it gives CASSLGTSGGRNEQFF.

The gene calls are TRBV27 and TRBJ2-7, with D maybe TRBD1 (6 bases). Germline V gene sequence: CDR1 MNHEY, CDR2 SMNVEV (reference sequence). The CDR3 covers 16 residues. V was trimmed by 3 bases and J by 0 bases, leaving 15 bases between them. CDR3 loop: CASSFSAGESSYEQYF. The DNA of the CDR3 is TGTGCCAGCAGTTTCAGCGCAGGGGAAAGCTCCTACGAGCAGTACTTC.

V is TRBV6-5 and J is TRBJ2-2; D uncertain. CDR1 is MNHEY, CDR2 SVGAGI, per germline. V was clipped by 7 bases and J by 2 bases, with 11 bases between them. CDR3 length equals 14 residues. The CDR3 DNA follows: TGTGCCAGCACCCCACCCACAAACACCGGGGAGCTGTTTTTT. As protein: CASTPPTNTGELFF.

This clone was counted ten times or more. The chain joins TRBV27 to TRBJ1-1; D is ambiguous. Germline CDR1 reads MNHEY; CDR2 reads SMNVEV (reference sequence). The CDR3 is 13 residues long. The germline V and J ends were trimmed by 2 bases and 0 bases, with 4 bases remaining between them. CDR3 coding DNA: TGTGCCAGCAGTTTAACAATGAACACTGAAGCTTTCTTT. Translation: CASSLTMNTEAFF.

The genes are TRBV9 and TRBJ2-1; TRBD1 agrees at 10 bases. Trimming removed 7 bases from V and 7 bases from J; junction bases left unmatched: 14. The CDR3 extends over 16 amino acids. Germline CDR1 SGDLS, CDR2 YYNGEE. CDR3 region: CASAGFDRGLGNEQFF. The DNA for the CDR3 is TGTGCCAGCGCGGGCTTCGACAGGGGGCTGGGGAATGAGCAGTTCTTC.

This clone was seen more than once but under ten times. V usage is TRBV7-3 and J usage is TRBJ1-5; D gene ambiguous. The CDR3 consists of 13 residues. V was clipped by 2 bases and J by 6 bases, with 8 bases between them. Germline V gene lookup returns CDR1 SGHTA and CDR2 FQGTGA. CDR3 nucleotide sequence: TGTGCCAGCAGCTTAGGGAGATTTCAGCCCCAGCATTTT. This translates into CASSLGRFQPQHF.

This chain connects TRBV5-5 to TRBJ1-4; D remains ambiguous. The CDR3 sequence is 14 residues long. From germline, CDR1 is SGHKS and CDR2 YYEKEE (reference sequence). Trimming removed 0 bases at V and 8 bases at J, with 11 bases between. The CDR3 DNA is TGTGCCAGCAGCTTGGACGGGTCCGGAGAAAAACTGTTTTTT. Its translation is CASSLDGSGEKLFF.

This clone was counted a few times. J is TRBJ1-4 and V is TRBV2; tentative D call: TRBD1 (6 bases). From germline, CDR1 is SNHLY and CDR2 FYNNEI. Trimming removed 4 bases from V and 5 bases from J, with 14 bases in between. This CDR3 has 15 amino acids. CDR3 nucleotide sequence: TGTGCCAGCAGTGTGCTGGGGGCTGCCAATGAAAAACTGTTTTTT. Amino acid sequence: CASSVLGAANEKLFF.

The chain couples TRBV18 to TRBJ1-2; the D is unclear. CDR1 is KGHSH and CDR2 is LQKENI in the germline V gene. Trimming took off 3 bases at V and 5 bases at J, with 16 bases between the two ends. The CDR3 length is 15 residues. The CDR3 bases are TGTGCCAGCTCACCGCCGGGAAGTAGGACTTATGGCTACACCTTC. It codes for CASSPPGSRTYGYTF.

This clone appeared a few times. The V and J genes are TRBV11-2 and TRBJ2-1; 7 bases map to TRBD1. The V gene end was trimmed by 5 bases and the J gene end by 14 bases; junction bases not matched to a gene: 9. Germline CDR1 is SGHAT and CDR2 is FQNNGV. This CDR3 is built from 12 residues. CDR3 DNA: TGTGCCAGCAGCAAAGACCCAGGACAGGAGTTCTTC. It yields the protein CASSKDPGQEFF.

This chain joins TRBV5-1 and TRBJ2-7; tentative D call: TRBD2 (6 bases). In germline, CDR1 is SGHRS, CDR2 YFSETQ. The CDR3 length is 14 residues. V lost 5 bases and J lost 1, with 13 bases in between. Here the CDR3 DNA reads TGCGCCAGCAGGGGAGGAACAACGTCCTACGAGCAGTACTTC. Protein: CASRGGTTSYEQYF.

The chain employs TRBV25-1 and TRBJ2-1, with 7 bases that match TRBD1. CDR1 and CDR2 (germline): MGHDK, SYGVNS. The CDR3 sequence is 16 residues long. V trimming: 3 bases; J trimming: 6 bases; junction bases outside the gene matches: 11. The CDR3 sequence: CASSEAGQVFFNEQFF. CDR3 nucleotides: TGTGCCAGCAGTGAGGCCGGACAGGTTTTCTTCAATGAGCAGTTCTTC.

This clone has a count of ten or more. J is TRBJ2-7 and V is TRBV4-3, with D unresolved. Per germline, CDR1 LGHNA and CDR2 YSLEER. The V gene lost 1 base and the J gene lost 3 bases, with 7 bases spanning the gap. The CDR3 totals 13 residues. The CDR3 protein is CASSQVPGYEQYF. Here the CDR3 DNA reads TGCGCCAGCAGCCAAGTACCGGGCTACGAGCAGTACTTC.

The chain recombines TRBV4-3 with TRBJ2-3, with 8 bases fitting TRBD2. This CDR3 has 20 residues. Germline CDR1 LGHNA, CDR2 YSLEER. The V gene end was trimmed by 0 bases and the J gene end by 2 bases; junction bases not matched to a gene: 16. Here the CDR3 reads CASSQDSRGGSGLPTDTQYF. The CDR3 region has the DNA TGCGCCAGCAGCCAAGATTCCCGGGGGGGGTCGGGACTTCCCACAGATACGCAGTATTTT.

This chain uses TRBV6-5 with TRBJ2-7, with a possible D match to TRBD2 (6 bases). The CDR3 is 15 amino acids. With 2 bases removed from V and 3 bases from J, the gap between germline ends came to 14 bases. The germline CDR1 and CDR2 sequences are MNHEY and SVGAGI. The CDR3 protein is CASSYGREGLYEQYF. In DNA, the CDR3 is TGTGCCAGCAGTTACGGGCGGGAAGGGCTCTACGAGCAGTACTTC.

CDR3 DNA sequence: TGTGCCAGCAGCTCACGACAGACCAATCAGCCCCAGCATTTT. Protein sequence: CASSSRQTNQPQHF. The chain links TRBV11-2 to TRBJ1-5; a possible D gene is TRBD1 (5 bases). Per germline, CDR1 SGHAT and CDR2 FQNNGV. V lost 4 bases and J lost 3, with 10 bases in between. CDR3 length equals 14 residues. Drawing the rest from reference TRBV11-2 and TRBJ1-5, the complete variable domain is EAGVAQSPRYKIIEKRQSVAFWCNPISGHATLYWYQQILGQGPKLLIQFQNNGVVDDSQLPKDRFSAERLKGVDSTLKIQPAKLEDSAVYLCASSSRQTNQPQHFGDGTRLSIL.